Listed here are 7 T cell receptor beta chains from one sample, sequenced in a study of early T cells in non-severe SARS-CoV-2 infection. Via MiXCR, TCRdb re-called the 5' RACE reads, giving one row per CDR3 protein. The data show around 92,000 distinct CDR3 sequences, more than 9.5% seen once. Sequencing input: whole blood. The receptor set was obtained from an adult who was a healthcare worker with PCR-confirmed SARS-CoV-2 infection or an uninfected control (not recorded which).

This clonotype was recorded at least ten times. This sequence joins TRBV20-1 and TRBJ1-1, with a tentative D call TRBD1 (6 bases). Trimming left V 6 bases short and J 3 bases short, with 17 bases between. CDR3 length: 14 residues. Germline V gene data show CDR1 as DFQATT and CDR2 as SNEGSKA (reference sequence). CDR3 coding DNA: TGCAGTGCCCTCCCGGGAGGGGGTGACACTGAAGCTTTCTTT. Translated, it gives CSALPGGGDTEAFF.

This clonotype was detected a few times. V usage is TRBV20-1 and J usage is TRBJ1-5; D not resolved. This CDR3 contains 13 residues. V was clipped by 3 bases and J by 1 base, with 7 bases between them. CDR1 and CDR2 from the germline V gene are DFQATT and SNEGSKA (reference sequence). CDR3 sequence reads: CSARTDSNQPQHF. The CDR3 region has the DNA TGCAGTGCTAGGACGGACAGCAATCAGCCCCAGCATTTT.

The chain has TRBV5-1 and TRBJ2-5, with 8 positions matching TRBD2. V shed 0 bases, J shed 5 bases, and the junction held 6 bases outside the gene matches. This CDR3 comprises 15 residues. Looked up from germline, CDR1 is SGHRS and CDR2 is YFSETQ. CDR3 amino acids: CASSLVPGGQETQYF. CDR3 DNA: TGCGCCAGCAGCTTGGTCCCGGGGGGGCAGGAGACCCAGTACTTC. Complete variable domain (other parts from reference TRBV5-1 and TRBJ2-5): KAGVTQTPRYLIKTRGQQVTLSCSPISGHRSVSWYQQTPGQGLQFLFEYFSETQRNKGNFPGRFSGRQFSNSRSEMNVSTLELGDSALYLCASSLVPGGQETQYFGPGTRLLVL.

V gene TRBV10-3 combines with J gene TRBJ2-2, with D unresolved. Germline V gene sequence: CDR1 ENHRY, CDR2 SYGVKD. Trimming pared 3 bases from V and 1 base from J, leaving 12 bases between. The CDR3 spans 16 residues. The CDR3 sequence is CAISEPPTRNTGELFF. CDR3 nucleotide sequence: TGTGCCATCAGTGAACCCCCAACGAGGAACACCGGGGAGCTGTTTTTT.

This clonotype was found many times. The gene calls are TRBV7-9 and TRBJ2-1, with D perhaps TRBD2 (6 bases). The germline V and J ends were trimmed by 4 bases and 0 bases, with 19 bases remaining between them. CDR3 length equals 18 residues. In germline, CDR1 is SEHNR, CDR2 FQNEAQ (reference sequence). The CDR3 sequence is CASSSIRPGTFSYNEQFF. CDR3 sequence (DNA): TGTGCCAGCAGCTCCATTCGCCCCGGGACTTTCTCCTACAATGAGCAGTTCTTC. The full variable domain, in which reference TRBV7-9 and TRBJ2-1 provide the parts outside the CDR3, is DTGVSQNPRHKITKRGQNVTFRCDPISEHNRLYWYRQTLGQGPEFLTYFQNEAQLEKSRLLSDRFSAERPKGSFSTLEIQRTEQGDSAMYLCASSSIRPGTFSYNEQFFGPGTRLTVL.

The chain recombines TRBV7-2 with TRBJ1-1; 7 bases are a match to TRBD1. The germline CDR1 and CDR2 sequences are SGHTA and FQGNSA. This CDR3 is built from 18 residues. The V segment lost 5 bases and the J segment 3 bases; nucleotides outside the gene matches: 18. This CDR3 reads CASSPTHPGQDPHTEAFF. DNA for the CDR3: TGTGCCAGCAGCCCGACGCACCCCGGACAGGACCCACACACTGAAGCTTTCTTT.

This rearrangement joins TRBV4-1 to TRBJ2-1; D not resolved. This CDR3 has 17 amino acids. Germline loops: CDR1 MGHRA, CDR2 YSYEKL. Trimming stripped 1 base from V and 1 base from J, with 14 bases between. CDR3 DNA sequence: TGCGCCAGCAGCCAAGGTCCCGGGCCCCGTTCCTACAATGAGCAGTTCTTC. It specifies CASSQGPGPRSYNEQFF.